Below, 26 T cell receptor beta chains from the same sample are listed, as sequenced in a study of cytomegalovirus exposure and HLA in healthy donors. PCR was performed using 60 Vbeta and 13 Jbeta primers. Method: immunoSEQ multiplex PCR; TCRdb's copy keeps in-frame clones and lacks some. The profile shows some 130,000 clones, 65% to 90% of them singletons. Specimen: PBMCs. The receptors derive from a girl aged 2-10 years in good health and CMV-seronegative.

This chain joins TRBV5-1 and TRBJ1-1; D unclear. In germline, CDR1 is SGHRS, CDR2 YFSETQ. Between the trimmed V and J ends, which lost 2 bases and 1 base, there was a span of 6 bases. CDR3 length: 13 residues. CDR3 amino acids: CASSLPGNTEAFF. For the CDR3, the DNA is TGCGCCAGCAGCTTACCGGGGAACACTGAAGCTTTCTTT.

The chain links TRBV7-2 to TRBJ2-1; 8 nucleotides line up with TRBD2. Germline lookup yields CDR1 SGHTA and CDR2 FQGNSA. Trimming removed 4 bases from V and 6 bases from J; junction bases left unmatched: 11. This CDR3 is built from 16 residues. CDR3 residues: CASSYSGTRSTNEQFF. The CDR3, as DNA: TGTGCCAGCAGCTACTCCGGGACTAGGAGTACCAATGAGCAGTTCTTC.

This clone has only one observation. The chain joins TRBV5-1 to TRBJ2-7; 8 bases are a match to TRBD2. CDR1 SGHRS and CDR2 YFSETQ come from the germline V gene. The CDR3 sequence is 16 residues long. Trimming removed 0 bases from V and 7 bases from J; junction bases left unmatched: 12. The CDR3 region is CASSLGSGGYLGEQYF. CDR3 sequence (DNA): TGCGCCAGCAGCTTGGGGAGCGGGGGATACCTGGGGGAGCAGTACTTC. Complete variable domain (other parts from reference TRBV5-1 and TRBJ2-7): KAGVTQTPRYLIKTRGQQVTLSCSPISGHRSVSWYQQTPGQGLQFLFEYFSETQRNKGNFPGRFSGRQFSNSRSEMNVSTLELGDSALYLCASSLGSGGYLGEQYFGPGTRLTVT.

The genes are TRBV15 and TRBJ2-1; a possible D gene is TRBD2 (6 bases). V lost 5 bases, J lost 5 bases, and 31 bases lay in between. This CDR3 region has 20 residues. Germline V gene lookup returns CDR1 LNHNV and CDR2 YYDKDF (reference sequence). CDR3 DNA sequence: TGTGCCACCAGCCCCCACGGACGGGGGACCACCCTTGCGCCCGACAATGAGCAGTTCTTC. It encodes CATSPHGRGTTLAPDNEQFF.

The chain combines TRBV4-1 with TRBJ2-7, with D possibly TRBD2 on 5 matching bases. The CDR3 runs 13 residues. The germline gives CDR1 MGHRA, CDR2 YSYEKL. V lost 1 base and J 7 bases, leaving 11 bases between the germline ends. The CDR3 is CASSQGPSGEQYF. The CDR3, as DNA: TGCGCCAGCAGCCAAGGGCCATCGGGGGAGCAGTACTTC.

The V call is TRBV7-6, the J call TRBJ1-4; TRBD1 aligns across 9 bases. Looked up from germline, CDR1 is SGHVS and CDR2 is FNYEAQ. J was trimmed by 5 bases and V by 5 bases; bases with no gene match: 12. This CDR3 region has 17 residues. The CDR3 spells CASSRTGEVWENEKLFF. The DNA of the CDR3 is TGTGCCAGCAGCAGGACAGGGGAGGTCTGGGAAAATGAAAAACTGTTTTTT. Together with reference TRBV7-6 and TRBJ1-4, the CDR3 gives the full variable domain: GAGVSQSPRYKVTKRGQDVALRCDPISGHVSLYWYRQALGQGPEFLTYFNYEAQQDKSGLPNDRFSAERPEGSISTLTIQRTEQRDSAMYRCASSRTGEVWENEKLFFGSGTQLSVL.

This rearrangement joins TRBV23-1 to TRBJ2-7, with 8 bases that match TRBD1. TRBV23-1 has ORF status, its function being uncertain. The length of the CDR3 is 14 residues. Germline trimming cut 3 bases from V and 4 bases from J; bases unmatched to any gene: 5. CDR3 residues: CASSHDRGSYEQYF. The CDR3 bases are TGCGCCAGCAGTCACGACAGGGGAAGTTACGAGCAGTACTTC.

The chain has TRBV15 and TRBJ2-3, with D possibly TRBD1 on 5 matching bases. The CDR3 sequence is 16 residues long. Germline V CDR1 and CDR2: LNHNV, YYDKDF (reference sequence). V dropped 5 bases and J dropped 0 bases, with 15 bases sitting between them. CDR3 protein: CATSARWTPSTDTQYF. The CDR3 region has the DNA TGTGCCACCAGCGCGCGCTGGACACCAAGCACAGATACGCAGTATTTT.

Written as DNA, the CDR3 is TGTGCCAGTAGGTACCCGGCGGGCTATGGCTACACCTTC. Residues: CASRYPAGYGYTF. The chain recombines TRBV19 with TRBJ1-2; no clear D. Trimming shortened V by 6 bases and J by 4 bases, and 12 bases separated the two germline ends. The CDR3 is 13 residues long. The germline V gene encodes CDR1 LNHDA and CDR2 SQIVND (reference sequence).

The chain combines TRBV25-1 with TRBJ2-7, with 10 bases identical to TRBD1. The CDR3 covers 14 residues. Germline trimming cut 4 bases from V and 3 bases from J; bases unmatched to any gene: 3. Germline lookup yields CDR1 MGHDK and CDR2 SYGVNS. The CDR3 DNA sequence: TGTGCCAGCAGTGGGGGACAGGGGTTCTACGAGCAGTACTTC. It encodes CASSGGQGFYEQYF.

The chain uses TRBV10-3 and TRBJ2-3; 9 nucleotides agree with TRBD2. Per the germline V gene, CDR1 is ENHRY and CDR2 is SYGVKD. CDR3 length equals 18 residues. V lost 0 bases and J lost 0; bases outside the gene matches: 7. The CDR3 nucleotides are TGTGCCATCAGTGAGTCGCTAGCGGGATACGCTAGCACAGATACGCAGTATTTT. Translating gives CAISESLAGYASTDTQYF.

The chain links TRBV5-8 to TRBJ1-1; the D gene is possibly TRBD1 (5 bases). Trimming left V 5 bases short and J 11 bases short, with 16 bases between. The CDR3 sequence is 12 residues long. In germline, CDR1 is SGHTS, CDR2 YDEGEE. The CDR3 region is CASSPKDIWAFF. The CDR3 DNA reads TGTGCCAGCAGTCCGAAGGACATTTGGGCTTTCTTT.

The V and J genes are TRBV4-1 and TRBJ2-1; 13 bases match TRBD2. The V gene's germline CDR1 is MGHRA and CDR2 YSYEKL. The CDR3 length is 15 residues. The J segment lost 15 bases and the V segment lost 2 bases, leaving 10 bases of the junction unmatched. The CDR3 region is CASSQPTSGRALSFF. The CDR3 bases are TGCGCCAGCAGCCAACCAACTAGCGGGAGGGCATTATCGTTCTTC.

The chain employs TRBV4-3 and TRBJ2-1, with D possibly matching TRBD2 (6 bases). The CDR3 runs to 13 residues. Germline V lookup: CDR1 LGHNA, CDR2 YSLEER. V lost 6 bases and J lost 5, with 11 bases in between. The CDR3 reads CASSIGGHNEQFF. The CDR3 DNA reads TGCGCCAGCAGTATCGGGGGACACAATGAGCAGTTCTTC.

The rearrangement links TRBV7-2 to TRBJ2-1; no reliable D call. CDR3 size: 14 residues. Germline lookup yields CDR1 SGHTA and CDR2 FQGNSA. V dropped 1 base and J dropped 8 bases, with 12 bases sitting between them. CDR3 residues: CASSLGLISHEQFF. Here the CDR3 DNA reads TGTGCCAGCAGCTTAGGACTCATCTCTCATGAGCAGTTCTTC.

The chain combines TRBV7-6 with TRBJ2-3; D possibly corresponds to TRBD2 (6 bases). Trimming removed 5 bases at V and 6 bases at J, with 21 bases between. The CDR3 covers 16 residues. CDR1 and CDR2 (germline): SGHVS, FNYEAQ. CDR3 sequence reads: CASSRGLSGPVDTQYF. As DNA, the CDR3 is TGTGCCAGCAGCAGAGGGCTTAGCGGTCCTGTGGATACGCAGTATTTT.

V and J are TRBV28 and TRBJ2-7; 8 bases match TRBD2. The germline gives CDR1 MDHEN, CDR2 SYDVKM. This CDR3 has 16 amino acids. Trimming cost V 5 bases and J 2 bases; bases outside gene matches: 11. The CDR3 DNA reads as TGTGCCAGCAGTGACCTAGGGACTAGTTCGCCCTACGAGCAGTACTTC. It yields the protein CASSDLGTSSPYEQYF.

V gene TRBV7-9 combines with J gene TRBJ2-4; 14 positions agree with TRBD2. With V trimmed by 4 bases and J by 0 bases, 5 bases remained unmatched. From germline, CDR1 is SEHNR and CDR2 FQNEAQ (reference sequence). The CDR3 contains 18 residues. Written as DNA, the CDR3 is TGTGCCAGCAGCTCACCGGGACTAGCGGGAGCAGCCAAAAACATTCAGTACTTC. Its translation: CASSSPGLAGAAKNIQYF.

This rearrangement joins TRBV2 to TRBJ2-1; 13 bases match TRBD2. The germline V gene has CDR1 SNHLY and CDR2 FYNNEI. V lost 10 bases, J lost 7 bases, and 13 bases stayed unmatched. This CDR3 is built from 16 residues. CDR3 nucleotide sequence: TGTGCCACGCTAGTCCGACTAGCGGGGGGCCAAAATGAGCAGTTCTTC. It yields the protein CATLVRLAGGQNEQFF.

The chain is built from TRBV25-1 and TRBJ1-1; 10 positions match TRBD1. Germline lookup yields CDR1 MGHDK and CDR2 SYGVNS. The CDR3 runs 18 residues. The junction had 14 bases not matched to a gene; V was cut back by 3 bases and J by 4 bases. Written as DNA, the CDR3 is TGTGCCAGCAGTGACTCCCTCCTGGACAGGGGGGCCCTCACTGAAGCTTTCTTT. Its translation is CASSDSLLDRGALTEAFF.

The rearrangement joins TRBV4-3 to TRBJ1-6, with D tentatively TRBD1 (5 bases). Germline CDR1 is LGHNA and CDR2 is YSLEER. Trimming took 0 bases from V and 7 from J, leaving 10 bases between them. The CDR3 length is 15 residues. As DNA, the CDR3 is TGCGCCAGCAGCCAAGATCAGGGAACGAATTCACCCCTCCACTTT. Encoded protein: CASSQDQGTNSPLHF.

CDR3 nucleotides: TGCGCCAGCAGTCAATCGGGACAGATAGCCTACAATGAGCAGTTCTTC. Its translation: CASSQSGQIAYNEQFF. The chain combines TRBV23-1 with TRBJ2-1; 7 nucleotides match TRBD1. TRBV23-1 is known as an ORF, though its function is uncertain. This CDR3 region has 16 residues. V dropped 0 bases and J dropped 2; count of bases not matched to a gene: 4.

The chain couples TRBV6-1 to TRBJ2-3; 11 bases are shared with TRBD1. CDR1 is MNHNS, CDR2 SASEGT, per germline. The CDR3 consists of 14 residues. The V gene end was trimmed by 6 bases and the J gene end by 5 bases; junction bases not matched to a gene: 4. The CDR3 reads CASSGQGAKDTQYF. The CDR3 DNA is TGTGCCAGCAGCGGACAGGGGGCGAAAGATACGCAGTATTTT.

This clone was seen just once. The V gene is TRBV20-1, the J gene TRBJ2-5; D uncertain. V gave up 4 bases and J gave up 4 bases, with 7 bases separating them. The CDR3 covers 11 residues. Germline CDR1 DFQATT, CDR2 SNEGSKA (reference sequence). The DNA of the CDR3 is TGCAGTGCTATGATCGGAGAGACCCAGTACTTC. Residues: CSAMIGETQYF.

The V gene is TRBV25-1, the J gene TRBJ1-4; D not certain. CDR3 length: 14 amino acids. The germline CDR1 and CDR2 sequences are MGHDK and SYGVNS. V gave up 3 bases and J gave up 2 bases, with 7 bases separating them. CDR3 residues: CASSDPGTNEKLFF. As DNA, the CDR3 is TGTGCCAGCAGTGACCCGGGGACTAATGAAAAACTGTTTTTT.

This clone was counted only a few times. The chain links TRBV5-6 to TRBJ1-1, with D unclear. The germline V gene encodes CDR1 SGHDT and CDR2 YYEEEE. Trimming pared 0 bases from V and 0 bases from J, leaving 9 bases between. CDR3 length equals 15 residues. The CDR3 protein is CASSLGATVNTEAFF. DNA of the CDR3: TGTGCCAGCAGCTTGGGGGCCACAGTGAACACTGAAGCTTTCTTT.